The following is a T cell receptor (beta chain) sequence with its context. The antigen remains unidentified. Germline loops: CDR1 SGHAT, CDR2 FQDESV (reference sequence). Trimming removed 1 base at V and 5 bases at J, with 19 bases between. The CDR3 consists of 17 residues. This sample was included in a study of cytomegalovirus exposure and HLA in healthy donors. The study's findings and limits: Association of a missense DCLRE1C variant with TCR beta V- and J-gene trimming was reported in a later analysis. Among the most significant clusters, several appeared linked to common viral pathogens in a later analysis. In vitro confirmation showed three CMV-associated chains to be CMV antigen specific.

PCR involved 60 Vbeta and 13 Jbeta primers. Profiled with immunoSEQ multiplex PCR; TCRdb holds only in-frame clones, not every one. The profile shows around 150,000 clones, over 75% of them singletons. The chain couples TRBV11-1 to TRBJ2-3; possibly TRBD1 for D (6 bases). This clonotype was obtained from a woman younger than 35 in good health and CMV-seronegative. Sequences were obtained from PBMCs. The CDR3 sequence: CASSLEGGHQTGDTQYF. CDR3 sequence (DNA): TGTGCCAGCAGCTTAGAAGGGGGACACCAGACGGGAGATACGCAGTATTTT.